The 4 T cell receptor beta chains below come from one sample, sequenced in a study of T cells in Graves' hyperthyroidism and ophthalmopathy. Amplification of TCR beta CDR3 regions was performed using RNA transcripts as template. HTBI primers were employed in a first-round RT-PCR of the TCR CDR3. From the multiplex PCR reads, TCRdb called clonotypes with MiXCR, one entry per CDR3 protein. The sample carries 400,000 to 550,000 distinct CDR3 sequences, roughly an eighth recorded once. The sequencing input was blood. The receptors come from a woman under 30 with Graves' hyperthyroidism.

This clonotype was observed a few times. A junction boundary mismatches the germline segment, possibly from a read error. V usage is TRBV18 and J usage is TRBJ2-1; 9 bases are a match to TRBD2. The CDR3 covers 17 residues. Germline V gene lookup returns CDR1 KGHSH and CDR2 LQKENI. Written as DNA, the CDR3 is TGTGCCAGCTCACCACCGACTAGCGGACCTTCCTACAATGATCAGTTCTTC. Its protein is CASSPPTSGPSYNDQFF.

The gene calls are TRBV10-3 and TRBJ2-2; TRBD2 agrees at 7 bases. Germline CDR1 is ENHRY and CDR2 is SYGVKD. This CDR3 has 17 residues. The trim removed 4 bases at V and 0 bases at J, leaving 8 bases unmatched. In DNA, the CDR3 is TGTGCCATCAGTGTCAACCCAGCGGGGCCGAACACCGGGGAGCTGTTTTTT. Its translation is CAISVNPAGPNTGELFF.

The rearrangement uses TRBV20-1 and TRBJ2-1; D not certain. CDR3 length equals 16 residues. Germline V CDR1 and CDR2: DFQATT, SNEGSKA (reference sequence). V was pared by 1 base and J by 2 bases, with 15 bases between. CDR3 bases: TGCAGTGCTAGAGGCTCTGTTTGGCCGCCCTACAATGAGCAGTTCTTC. It codes for CSARGSVWPPYNEQFF.

This clonotype was counted many times. The chain is built from TRBV20-1 and TRBJ1-5, with no clear D. V was clipped by 2 bases and J by 10 bases, with 15 bases between them. The CDR3 is 13 residues long. CDR1 and CDR2 (germline): DFQATT, SNEGSKA (reference sequence). The chain's CDR3 is CSARPYNLPPQHF. CDR3 sequence (DNA): TGCAGTGCTAGACCCTACAATCTGCCACCCCAGCATTTT.